This TCR beta chain is from a study of naive and memory T cell subsets. Both TRBC1 and TRBC2 were covered by a beta constant-region primer of two equimolar oligonucleotides. Four rounds of PCR amplified the ligated cDNA using nested alpha and beta constant-region primers plus SP2. TCRdb analysed the UMI-ligation and nested PCR reads with MiXCR anew, one entry per CDR3 protein. This repertoire shows 120,000 or so distinct CDR3 sequences, 35% to 40% found once; its top ten account for 0.9%. Separate alpha and beta amplification began at the second PCR step. Four subsets defined by CD45RA and CD27 were sorted after CD3, CD4, CD8 and live/dead staining. V shed 7 bases, J shed 0 bases, and the junction held 11 bases outside the gene matches. This CDR3 comprises 15 residues. In germline, CDR1 is SQVTM, CDR2 ANQGSEA.

This sequence originates from a human donor in good health. Sequencing was carried out using central memory CD4+ T cells from blood. The chain joins TRBV29-1 to TRBJ1-2, with 7 bases aligning to TRBD1. Here the CDR3 reads CSAQGTASSNYGYTF. In nucleotides, the CDR3 is TGCAGCGCACAAGGGACAGCTAGTTCTAACTATGGCTACACCTTC.